The clone carrying this TCR beta chain was observed a few times. The antigen remains undetermined. With a J-beta primer mix and a sample-barcoded 5' primer, a second PCR ran about 7 to 12 cycles. TCRdb re-derived calls from the 5' RACE reads in MiXCR, one entry per CDR3 protein. The top ten hold 10% to 15% of the sample, which has under 1,000,000 distinct CDR3 sequences, 36% seen once. This entry is derived from a study of blood T cells in healthy people across ages. General study results and limits: CMV infection status of these donors was not known. The fall in TCR beta diversity per million T cells was roughly linear with age.

The receptor was isolated from a young man in good health. Sequences were obtained from blood.

CDR3 residues: CASSQRQGPRFYGYTF. The DNA for the CDR3 is TGTGCCAGCAGCCAACGACAGGGGCCTAGGTTCTATGGCTACACCTTC. This chain joins TRBV5-6 and TRBJ1-2, with 8 bases aligning to TRBD1. Germline-derived CDR1 and CDR2 are SGHDT and YYEEEE. The trim removed 4 bases at V and 4 bases at J, leaving 12 bases unmatched. There are 16 residues in the CDR3.